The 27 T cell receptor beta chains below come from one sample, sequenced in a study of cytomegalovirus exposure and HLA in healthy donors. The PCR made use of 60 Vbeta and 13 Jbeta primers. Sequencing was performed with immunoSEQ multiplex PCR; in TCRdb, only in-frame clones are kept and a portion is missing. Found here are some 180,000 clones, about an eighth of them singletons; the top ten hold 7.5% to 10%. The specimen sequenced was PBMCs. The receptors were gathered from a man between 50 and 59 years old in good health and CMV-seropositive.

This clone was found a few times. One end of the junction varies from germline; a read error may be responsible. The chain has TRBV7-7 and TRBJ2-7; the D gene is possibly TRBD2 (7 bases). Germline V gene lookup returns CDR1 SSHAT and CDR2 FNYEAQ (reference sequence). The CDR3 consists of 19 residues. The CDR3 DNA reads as TGTGCTAGCAGCTTAGGGGGGGAGTATGTGTGGCGGGGTATCTACGAGCAGTACTTC. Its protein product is CASSLGGEYVWRGIYEQYF.

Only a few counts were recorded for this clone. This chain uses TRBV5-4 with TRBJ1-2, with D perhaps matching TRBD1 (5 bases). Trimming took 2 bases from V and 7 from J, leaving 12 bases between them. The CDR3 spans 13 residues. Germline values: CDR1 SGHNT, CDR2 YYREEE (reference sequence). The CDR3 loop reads CASSLRGETGYTF. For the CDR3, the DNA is TGTGCCAGCAGCTTAAGGGGTGAGACTGGCTACACCTTC.

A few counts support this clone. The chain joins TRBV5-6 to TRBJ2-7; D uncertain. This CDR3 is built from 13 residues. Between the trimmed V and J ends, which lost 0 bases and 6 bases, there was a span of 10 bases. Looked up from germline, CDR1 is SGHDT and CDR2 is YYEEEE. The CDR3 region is CASSLAQRGEQYV. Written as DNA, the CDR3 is TGTGCCAGCAGCTTGGCCCAGCGAGGCGAGCAGTACGTC.

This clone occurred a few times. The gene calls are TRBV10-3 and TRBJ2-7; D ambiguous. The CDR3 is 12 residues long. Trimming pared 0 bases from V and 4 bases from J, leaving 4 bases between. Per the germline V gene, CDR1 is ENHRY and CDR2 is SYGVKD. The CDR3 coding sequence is TGTGCCATCAGTGAGTCTCATTACGAGCAGTACTTC. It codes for CAISESHYEQYF.

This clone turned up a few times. CDR3 region: CASTFGGRAFF. CDR3 DNA: TGTGCCAGCACCTTTGGGGGGAGAGCTTTCTTT. The chain links TRBV6-5 to TRBJ1-1; maybe TRBD1 (5 bases). V was trimmed by 7 bases and J by 10 bases, leaving 13 bases between them. Germline CDR1 MNHEY, CDR2 SVGAGI. The CDR3 runs to 11 residues.

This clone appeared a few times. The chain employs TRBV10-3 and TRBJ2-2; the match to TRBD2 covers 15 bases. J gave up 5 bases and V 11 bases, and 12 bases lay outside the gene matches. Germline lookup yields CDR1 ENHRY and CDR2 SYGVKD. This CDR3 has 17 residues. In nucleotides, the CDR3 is TGTGCCCCCCGCCGGACTAGCGGGGGGGCGGATACCGGGGAGCTGTTTTTT. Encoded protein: CAPRRTSGGADTGELFF.

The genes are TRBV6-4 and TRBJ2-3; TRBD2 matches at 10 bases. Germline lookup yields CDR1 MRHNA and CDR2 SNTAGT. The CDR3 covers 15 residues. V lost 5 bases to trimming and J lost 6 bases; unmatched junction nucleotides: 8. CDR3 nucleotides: TGTGCCAGCAGTACTCTAGCGGGGGCGAGGGATACGCAGTATTTT. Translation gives CASSTLAGARDTQYF.

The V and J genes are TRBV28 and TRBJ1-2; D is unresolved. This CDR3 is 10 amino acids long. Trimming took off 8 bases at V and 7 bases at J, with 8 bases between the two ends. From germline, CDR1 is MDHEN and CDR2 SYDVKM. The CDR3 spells CASGQVGYTF. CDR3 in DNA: TGTGCCAGCGGTCAGGTTGGCTACACCTTC.

The CDR3 protein is CASSLEGQKNIQYF. The CDR3 coding sequence is TGTGCCAGCAGCTTAGAGGGACAGAAAAACATTCAGTACTTC. The J gene is TRBJ2-4, the V gene TRBV7-9, with 7 bases lining up with TRBD1. Germline CDR1 SEHNR, CDR2 FQNEAQ (reference sequence). There are 14 residues in the CDR3. Trimming at V came to 1 base and at J to 4 bases, leaving 1 base not matched to a gene.

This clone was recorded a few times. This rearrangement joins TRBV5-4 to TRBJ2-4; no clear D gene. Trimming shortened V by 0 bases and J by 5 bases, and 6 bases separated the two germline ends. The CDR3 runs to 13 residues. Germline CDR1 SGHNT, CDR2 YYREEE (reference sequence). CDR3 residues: CASSLGQENIQYF. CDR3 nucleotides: TGTGCCAGCAGCTTGGGGCAAGAAAACATTCAGTACTTC.

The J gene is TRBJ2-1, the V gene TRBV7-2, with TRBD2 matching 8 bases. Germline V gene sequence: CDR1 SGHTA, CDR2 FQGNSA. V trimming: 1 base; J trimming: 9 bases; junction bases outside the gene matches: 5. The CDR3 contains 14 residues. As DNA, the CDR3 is TGTGCCAGCAGCTTAGGACTAGCGTTGGGTGAGCAGTTCTTC. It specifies CASSLGLALGEQFF.

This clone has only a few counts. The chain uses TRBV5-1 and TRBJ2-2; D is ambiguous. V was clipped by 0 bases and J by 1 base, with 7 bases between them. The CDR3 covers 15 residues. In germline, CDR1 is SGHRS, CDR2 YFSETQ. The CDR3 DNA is TGCGCCAGCAGCTTGGCGCAGGTGAACACCGGGGAGCTGTTTTTT. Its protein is CASSLAQVNTGELFF.

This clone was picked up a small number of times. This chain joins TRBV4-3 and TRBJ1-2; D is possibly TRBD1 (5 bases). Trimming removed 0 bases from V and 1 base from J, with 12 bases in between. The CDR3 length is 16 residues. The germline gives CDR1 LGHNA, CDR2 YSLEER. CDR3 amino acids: CASSQDLTGFNYGYTF. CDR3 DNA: TGCGCCAGCAGCCAAGATCTAACAGGCTTTAACTATGGCTACACCTTC.

CDR3 coding DNA: TGTGCCACCCGAAGACAGGGGACTTCTGAGACCCAGTACTTC. Translation: CATRRQGTSETQYF. This chain links TRBV19 with TRBJ2-5; 8 nucleotides agree with TRBD1. V dropped 10 bases and J dropped 5; count of bases not matched to a gene: 12. Germline-derived CDR1 and CDR2 are LNHDA and SQIVND (reference sequence). The CDR3 is 14 residues long.

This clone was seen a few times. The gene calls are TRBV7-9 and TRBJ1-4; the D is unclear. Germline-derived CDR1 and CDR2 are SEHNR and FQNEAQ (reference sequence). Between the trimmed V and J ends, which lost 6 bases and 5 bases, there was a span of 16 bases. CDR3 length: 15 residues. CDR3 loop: CASSSIPSPNEKLFF. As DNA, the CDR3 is TGTGCCAGCAGTTCAATTCCTAGTCCCAATGAAAAACTGTTTTTT.

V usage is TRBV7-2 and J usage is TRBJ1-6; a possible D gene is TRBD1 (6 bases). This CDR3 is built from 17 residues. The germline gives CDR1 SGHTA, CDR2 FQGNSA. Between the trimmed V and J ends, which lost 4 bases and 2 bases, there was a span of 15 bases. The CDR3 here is CASSSPLGQTYNSPLHF. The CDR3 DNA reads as TGTGCCAGCAGCTCTCCCCTCGGACAGACCTATAATTCACCCCTCCACTTT.

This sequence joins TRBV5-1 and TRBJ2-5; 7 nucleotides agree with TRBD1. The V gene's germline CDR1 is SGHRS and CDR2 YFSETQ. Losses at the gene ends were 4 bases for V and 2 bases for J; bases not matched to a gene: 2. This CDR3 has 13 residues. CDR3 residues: CASSVTGQETQYF. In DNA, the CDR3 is TGCGCCAGCAGCGTGACAGGGCAAGAGACCCAGTACTTC.

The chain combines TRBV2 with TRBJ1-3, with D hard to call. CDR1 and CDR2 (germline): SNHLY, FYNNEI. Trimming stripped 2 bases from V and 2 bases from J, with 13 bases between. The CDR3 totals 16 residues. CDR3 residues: CASSESLAFAGNTIYF. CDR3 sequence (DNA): TGTGCCAGCAGTGAAAGTCTGGCATTCGCTGGAAACACCATATATTTT.

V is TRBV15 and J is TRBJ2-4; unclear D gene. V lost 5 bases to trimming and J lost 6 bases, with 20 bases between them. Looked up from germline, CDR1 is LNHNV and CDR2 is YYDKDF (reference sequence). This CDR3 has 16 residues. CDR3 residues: CATSPLQLPTGNIQYF. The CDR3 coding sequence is TGTGCCACCAGCCCTCTCCAATTACCTACTGGAAACATTCAGTACTTC.

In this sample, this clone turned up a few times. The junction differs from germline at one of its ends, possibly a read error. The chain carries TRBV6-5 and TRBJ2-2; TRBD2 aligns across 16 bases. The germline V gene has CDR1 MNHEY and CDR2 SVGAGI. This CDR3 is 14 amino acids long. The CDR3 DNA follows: TGTGCCAGCACCCCGGGACTAGCGGGGGGGGTGCTGTTTTTT. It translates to CASTPGLAGGVLFF.

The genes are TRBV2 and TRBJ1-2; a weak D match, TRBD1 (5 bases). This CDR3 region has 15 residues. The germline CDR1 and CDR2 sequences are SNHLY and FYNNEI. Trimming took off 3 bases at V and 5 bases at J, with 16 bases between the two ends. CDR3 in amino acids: CASSDGPGGRYGYTF. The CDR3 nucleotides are TGTGCCAGCAGTGACGGCCCGGGGGGAAGATATGGCTACACCTTC.

CDR3 DNA sequence: TGTGCCAGTAGAACCGTAGGGGGCGGGACTGAAGCTTTCTTT. Amino acids: CASRTVGGGTEAFF. The chain carries TRBV19 and TRBJ1-1, with TRBD1 matching over 7 bases. With V trimmed by 6 bases and J by 5 bases, 9 bases remained unmatched. The CDR3 sequence is 14 residues long. Germline V gives CDR1 LNHDA, CDR2 SQIVND (reference sequence).

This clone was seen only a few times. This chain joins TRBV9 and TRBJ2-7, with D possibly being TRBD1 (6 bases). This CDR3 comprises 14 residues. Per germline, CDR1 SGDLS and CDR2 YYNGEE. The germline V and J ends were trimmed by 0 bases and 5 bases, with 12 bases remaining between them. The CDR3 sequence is CASSVDRVVNEQYF. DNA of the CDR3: TGTGCCAGCAGCGTAGACAGGGTGGTCAACGAGCAGTACTTC.

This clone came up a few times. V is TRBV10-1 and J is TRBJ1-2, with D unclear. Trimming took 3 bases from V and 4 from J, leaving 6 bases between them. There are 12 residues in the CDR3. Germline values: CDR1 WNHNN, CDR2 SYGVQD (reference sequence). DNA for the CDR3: TGCGCCAGCAGTGACAGTTCCTATGGCTACACCTTC. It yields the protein CASSDSSYGYTF.

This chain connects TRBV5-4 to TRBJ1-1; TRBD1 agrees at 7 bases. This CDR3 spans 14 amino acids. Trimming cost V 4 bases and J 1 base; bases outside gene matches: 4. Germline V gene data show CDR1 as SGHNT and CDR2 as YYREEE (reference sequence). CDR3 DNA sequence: TGTGCCAGCAGCGGGGGACAGAAGAACACTGAAGCTTTCTTT. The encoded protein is CASSGGQKNTEAFF.

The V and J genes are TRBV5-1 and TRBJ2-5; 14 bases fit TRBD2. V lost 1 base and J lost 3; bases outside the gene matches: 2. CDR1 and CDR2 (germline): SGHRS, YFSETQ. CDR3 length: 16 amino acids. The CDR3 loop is CASSLSGLAGEETQYF. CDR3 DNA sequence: TGCGCCAGCAGCTTGTCGGGACTAGCGGGGGAAGAGACCCAGTACTTC. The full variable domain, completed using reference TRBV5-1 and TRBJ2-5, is KAGVTQTPRYLIKTRGQQVTLSCSPISGHRSVSWYQQTPGQGLQFLFEYFSETQRNKGNFPGRFSGRQFSNSRSEMNVSTLELGDSALYLCASSLSGLAGEETQYFGPGTRLLVL.

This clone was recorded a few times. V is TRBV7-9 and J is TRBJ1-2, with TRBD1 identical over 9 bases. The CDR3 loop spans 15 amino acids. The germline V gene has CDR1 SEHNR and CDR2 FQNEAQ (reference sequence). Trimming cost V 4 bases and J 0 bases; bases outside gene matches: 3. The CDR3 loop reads CASSSRQGANYGYTF. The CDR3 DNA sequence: TGTGCCAGCAGCTCCCGACAGGGGGCTAACTATGGCTACACCTTC.